This T cell receptor (beta chain) was observed in a study of cytomegalovirus exposure and HLA in healthy donors. Study results and limitations: Available immune exposure information was restricted to CMV serostatus only.

As regards this clone: Its antigen is currently unknown.

The PCR made use of 60 Vbeta and 13 Jbeta primers. Clones were sequenced by immunoSEQ multiplex PCR, and TCRdb holds only the in-frame ones, with some missing. The table lists approximately 79,000 clones, roughly 80% of them singletons. The V gene's germline CDR1 is SGHVS and CDR2 FQNEAQ. The V gene end was trimmed by 5 bases and the J gene end by 7 bases; junction bases not matched to a gene: 15. This CDR3 region has 16 residues. The V gene is TRBV7-8, the J gene TRBJ2-5; 8 positions match TRBD2. The source material was PBMCs. This clonotype originated in a boy between 10 and 17 years old in good health and CMV-seronegative. CDR3 loop: CASSGGGSGDLGTQYF. For the CDR3, the DNA is TGTGCCAGCAGCGGGGGGGGTAGCGGGGACCTTGGGACCCAGTACTTC. Combining the CDR3 with reference TRBV7-8 and TRBJ2-5 gives the whole variable domain GAGVSQSPRYKVAKRGQDVALRCDPISGHVSLFWYQQALGQGPEFLTYFQNEAQLDKSGLPSDRFFAERPEGSVSTLKIQRTQQEDSAVYLCASSGGGSGDLGTQYFGPGTRLLVL.